This T cell receptor (beta chain) was recorded in a study of identical twins (dated by TCRdb to 2015 to 2016). In the study overall: To test whether fetal clonotypes persist, this study deep-sequenced TCR alpha and beta repertoires from monozygotic twins, from unrelated adults of various ages, and from cord blood. To rule out contamination, the twin experiments were replicated at different times with different library preparation protocols. The investigation overall reported the following: A weaker excess of twin sharing was found in beta out-of-frame sequences because the signal-to-noise ratio was lowered by fewer shared sequences. Zero-insertion analyses could be partly confounded by invariant T cells such as MAIT and iNKT, though diverse VJ usage argued against such confounding for most clonotypes. Out-of-frame TCR alpha sharing in monozygotic twins was systematically underestimated by recombination models, whereas sharing between unrelated individuals was in agreement with the recombination models. Out-of-frame TCR alpha sequences shared between twins showed an excess of low generation-probability sequences compared with coincidental sharing between unrelated individuals. Abundant cord blood beta clonotypes had fewer insertions, young adult naive repertoires showed a similar but weaker trend, and memory repertoires showed no such trend. Conclusions relied on cross-sectional statistical analysis, since the same donors could not be followed over many years.

This clonotype was seen repeatedly, ten times or more. This clone's antigen is unknown. Base qualities are missing; no much larger clone stands one base away. Library method: 5' RACE. The run used an Illumina HiSeq 2000. A universal primer binding site was added through template switching, and the final cDNA carried a unique molecular identifier so that TCR cDNA molecules could be counted accurately. First-strand cDNA for TCR alpha and beta chains was synthesized from specific primers in the conserved constant-segment region. To control for contamination, every cDNA library carried two barcodes: a SMART-Mk sample barcode plus Illumina barcodes. TruSeq adapter sequences along with Illumina sample barcodes were introduced in two successive PCR steps. TCR alpha and beta cDNA libraries were sequenced on the Illumina HiSeq platform with custom primers. In the authors' own workflow: Raw reads were processed with MiGEC to extract unique molecular identifiers, and MiXCR was used to determine CDR3 positions. For each individual, recombination models were inferred using an EM algorithm with the repgenHMM and IGoR tools. Shared clonotype analysis was performed with the tcR package in R, normalizing sharing by the product of cloneset sizes. To study raw recombination without the effects of thymic and clonal selection, out-of-frame nonproductive sequences were analyzed. TCRdb took the public reads, trimmed them with fastp at Q25, ran MiXCR for clone calling and kept in-frame beta chains. All rows with the same CDR3 protein become a single entry with the most common DNA and genes. The V and J calls were not made by the authors but by TCRdb's processing. This sample holds around 240,000 distinct CDR3 sequences; about 7% were observed only once. The ten most abundant clones make up 3% to 4.5% of the sample.

Reading the germline V gene gives CDR1 MNHNS and CDR2 SASEGT. From V the trimming removes 6 bases and from J it removes 1 base, while the gene matches leave 6 bases of the junction unaccounted for. The CDR3, from cysteine to phenylalanine, totals 14 residues. Just CDR3 DNA is preserved here, 42 bases in frame from base 1. Only healthy Caucasian donors were included. The twin cohort consisted of three pairs of female monozygotic twins, all aged about 18 to 29 years. Using Miltenyi CD45RO+ enrichment and human naive T-cell isolation kits, memory (CD45RO+) and naive T cells were isolated from PBMC. In addition, the sample was reused for a study of yellow fever vaccine responses in identical twins. From the second report: According to the authors, in identical twins the way T cells responded to vaccination appeared partly convergent and partly personalized. In the study, vaccine-responding T cell clones were precisely tracked in identical twins.

The origin of this receptor is a woman under 30 in good health. Sequences were obtained from memory (CD45RO+) T cells sorted from blood. The meaning of the sample's cell subset or site label: CD45RO+ enriched T cells. The chain uses TRBV6-1 and TRBJ2-7; 7 of the junction bases match TRBD2. The base sequence is TGTGCCAGCAGACTTGCGGGAGTATCCTACGAGCAGTACTTC. Protein translation: CASRLAGVSYEQYF.